Each of the 12 T cell receptor beta chains below was sequenced from the same sample in a study of blood T cell repertoires in COVID-19. TCRdb keeps only in-frame clones here, not all; method: immunoSEQ multiplex PCR. The table records approximately 300,000 clones, around 84% of them present only once. The sample taken for sequencing was PBMCs or T cells enriched from blood (not recorded which). The origin of the receptors is a woman aged 18-35 years who had recovered from COVID-19.

V gene TRBV4-1 combines with J gene TRBJ2-1, with 9 bases that match TRBD2. This CDR3 spans 18 amino acids. Germline values: CDR1 MGHRA, CDR2 YSYEKL. The trim removed 3 bases at V and 6 bases at J, leaving 15 bases unmatched. In DNA, the CDR3 is TGCGCCAGCAGCCACCCGGGGGCTAGCGGGATTTTCGGCAATGAGCAGTTCTTC. As protein: CASSHPGASGIFGNEQFF.

The chain uses TRBV27 and TRBJ1-5, with 7 bases matching TRBD1. CDR3 length equals 17 residues. Trimming cost V 4 bases and J 0 bases; bases outside gene matches: 9. The V gene's germline CDR1 is MNHEY and CDR2 SMNVEV (reference sequence). CDR3 sequence: CASSSHRGDYSNQPQHF. CDR3 sequence (DNA): TGTGCCAGCAGTTCCCACAGGGGCGATTATAGCAATCAGCCCCAGCATTTT.

Here the CDR3 reads CASSLTGSNQPQHF. CDR3 nucleotides: TGTGCCAGCAGCTTGACAGGGAGCAATCAGCCCCAGCATTTT. The chain uses TRBV5-6 and TRBJ1-5; TRBD1 is a possible D gene (6 bases). Per the germline V gene, CDR1 is SGHDT and CDR2 is YYEEEE. The CDR3 extends over 14 amino acids. Trimming removed 1 base at V and 1 base at J, with 6 bases between.

The V and J genes are TRBV18 and TRBJ1-2, with TRBD1 matching over 8 bases. Germline V lookup: CDR1 KGHSH, CDR2 LQKENI. This CDR3 is built from 15 residues. Trimming removed 5 bases from V and 3 bases from J; junction bases left unmatched: 8. CDR3 nucleotides: TGTGCCAGCTCAGAACAGGGGGGGCCTTACTATGGCTACACCTTC. Translation: CASSEQGGPYYGYTF.

The V and J genes are TRBV6-5 and TRBJ1-2, with 7 nucleotides matching TRBD1. Germline V gene sequence: CDR1 MNHEY, CDR2 SVGAGI. The CDR3 is 12 residues long. The V and J ends lost 7 bases and 7 bases, in that order; junction bases with no gene match: 6. The CDR3 loop reads CASKGAASGYTF. The CDR3 nucleotides read TGTGCCAGCAAGGGGGCGGCGAGTGGCTACACCTTC.

This sequence joins TRBV11-2 and TRBJ2-3, with a weak D call TRBD1 (5 bases). In germline, CDR1 is SGHAT, CDR2 FQNNGV. V was cut by 3 bases and J by 4 bases, with 23 bases left in between. The CDR3 sequence is 18 residues long. DNA for the CDR3: TGTGCCAGCAGCTTGAATCGGCGAACAGGCGAGGATTCAGATACGCAGTATTTT. It codes for CASSLNRRTGEDSDTQYF.

The V call is TRBV10-3, the J call TRBJ1-1; the D gene is possibly TRBD1 (6 bases). CDR1 is ENHRY, CDR2 SYGVKD, per germline. The CDR3 has 12 amino acids. The V and J ends lost 3 bases and 7 bases respectively, with 9 bases between them. CDR3 residues: CAISDRGNEAFF. CDR3 DNA sequence: TGTGCCATCAGTGACAGGGGCAATGAAGCTTTCTTT.

The rearrangement links TRBV5-6 to TRBJ1-2; 8 nucleotides match TRBD1. Germline assignment: CDR1 SGHDT and CDR2 YYEEEE. V dropped 3 bases and J dropped 6; count of bases not matched to a gene: 10. The CDR3 has 15 residues. The CDR3 DNA reads as TGTGCCAGCAGCTCAATAGGACAGGGTGGGGATGGCTACACCTTC. Its protein product is CASSSIGQGGDGYTF. Full variable domain (remainder filled in from reference TRBV5-6 and TRBJ1-2): DAGVTQSPTHLIKTRGQQVTLRCSPKSGHDTVSWYQQALGQGPQFIFQYYEEEERQRGNFPDRFSGHQFPNYSSELNVNALLLGDSALYLCASSSIGQGGDGYTFGSGTRLTVV.

This clone was observed once. This chain links TRBV19 with TRBJ1-1; 8 bases align to TRBD1. This CDR3 contains 14 residues. V was clipped by 7 bases and J by 4 bases; unmatched bases: 8. The germline gives CDR1 LNHDA, CDR2 SQIVND (reference sequence). The CDR3 nucleotides are TGTGCCAGTACCCTGACAGGGGTGGGCACTGAAGCTTTCTTT. It specifies CASTLTGVGTEAFF.

As DNA, the CDR3 is TGTGCCAGCAGTCCGATGACAGGGGGCATTCAGCCCCAGCATTTT. It encodes CASSPMTGGIQPQHF. The V gene is TRBV27, the J gene TRBJ1-5; 10 bases are a match to TRBD1. From germline, CDR1 is MNHEY and CDR2 SMNVEV (reference sequence). Losses at the gene ends were 5 bases for V and 6 bases for J; bases not matched to a gene: 7. The CDR3 is made up of 15 amino acids.

This clone has just one count. The chain links TRBV5-1 to TRBJ2-1, with 10 bases lining up with TRBD1. Per germline, CDR1 SGHRS and CDR2 YFSETQ. This CDR3 has 14 residues. V shed 5 bases, J shed 6 bases, and the junction held 5 bases outside the gene matches. CDR3 coding DNA: TGCGCCAGCAGTGTGGGGACAGGGGTCAATGAGCAGTTCTTC. Protein: CASSVGTGVNEQFF.

This clone was seen only once. The rearrangement uses TRBV10-3 and TRBJ1-2; 7 bases align to TRBD1. The trim removed 7 bases at V and 2 bases at J, leaving 7 bases unmatched. Germline loops: CDR1 ENHRY, CDR2 SYGVKD. The CDR3 has 14 residues. In nucleotides, the CDR3 is TGTGCCATCACCGAAGAGGGACAGAACTATGGCTACACCTTC. Translation gives CAITEEGQNYGYTF.